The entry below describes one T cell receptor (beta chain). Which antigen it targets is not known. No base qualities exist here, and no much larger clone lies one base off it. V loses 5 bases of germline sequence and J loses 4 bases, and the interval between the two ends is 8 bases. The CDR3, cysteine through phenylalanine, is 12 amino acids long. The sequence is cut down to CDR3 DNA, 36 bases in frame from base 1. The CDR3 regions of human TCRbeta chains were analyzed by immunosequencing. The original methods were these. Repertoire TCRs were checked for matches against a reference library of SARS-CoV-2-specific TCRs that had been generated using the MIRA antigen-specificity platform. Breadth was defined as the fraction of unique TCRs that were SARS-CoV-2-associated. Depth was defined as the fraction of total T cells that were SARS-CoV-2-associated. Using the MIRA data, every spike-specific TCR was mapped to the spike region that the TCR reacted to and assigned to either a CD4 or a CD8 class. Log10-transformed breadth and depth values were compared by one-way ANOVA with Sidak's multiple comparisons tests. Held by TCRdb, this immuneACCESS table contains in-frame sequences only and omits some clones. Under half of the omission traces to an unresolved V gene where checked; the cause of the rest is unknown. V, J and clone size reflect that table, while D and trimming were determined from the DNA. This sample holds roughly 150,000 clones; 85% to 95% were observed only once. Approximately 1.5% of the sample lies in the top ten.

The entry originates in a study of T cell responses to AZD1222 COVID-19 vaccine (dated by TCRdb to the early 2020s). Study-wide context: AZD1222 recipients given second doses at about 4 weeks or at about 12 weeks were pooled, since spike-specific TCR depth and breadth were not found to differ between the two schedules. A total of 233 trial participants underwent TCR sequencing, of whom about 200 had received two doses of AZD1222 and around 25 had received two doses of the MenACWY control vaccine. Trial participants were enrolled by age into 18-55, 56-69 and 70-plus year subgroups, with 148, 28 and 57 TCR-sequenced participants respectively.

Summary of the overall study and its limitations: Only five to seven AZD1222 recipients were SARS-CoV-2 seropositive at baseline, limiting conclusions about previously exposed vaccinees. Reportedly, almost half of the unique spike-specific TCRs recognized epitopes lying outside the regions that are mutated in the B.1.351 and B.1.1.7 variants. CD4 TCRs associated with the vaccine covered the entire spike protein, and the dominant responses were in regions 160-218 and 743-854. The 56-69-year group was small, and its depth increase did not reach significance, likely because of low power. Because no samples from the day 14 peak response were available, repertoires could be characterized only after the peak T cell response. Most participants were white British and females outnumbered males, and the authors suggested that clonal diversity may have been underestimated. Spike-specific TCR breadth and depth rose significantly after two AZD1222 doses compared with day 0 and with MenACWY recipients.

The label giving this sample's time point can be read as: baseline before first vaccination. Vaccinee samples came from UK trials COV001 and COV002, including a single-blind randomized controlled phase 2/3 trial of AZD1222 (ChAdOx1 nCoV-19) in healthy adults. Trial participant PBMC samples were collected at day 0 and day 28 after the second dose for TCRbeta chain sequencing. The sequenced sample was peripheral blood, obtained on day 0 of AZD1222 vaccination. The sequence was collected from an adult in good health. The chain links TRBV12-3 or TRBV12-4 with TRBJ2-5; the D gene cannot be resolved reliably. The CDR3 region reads CASSTLRETQYF. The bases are TGTGCCAGCAGTACACTAAGAGAGACCCAGTACTTC.